This TCR beta chain was recovered during a study of neurological immune-mediated disorders. Notes on the study in general: CDR3 amino acid sequences of expanded clones were not shared across subjects, a result suggesting private repertoires in all groups. Phylogenetic grouping assigned the repertoires of 18 of 34 multiple sclerosis patients to one related-CDR3 cluster, which constitutes a possible signature. HTLV-1-associated myelopathy had the most TCR clonal expansion, whereas multiple sclerosis had the least (lower than in healthy controls).

This clonotype was detected ten times or more. What it binds is unknown. Germline V gives CDR1 SGHAT, CDR2 FQNNGV. With 7 bases clipped from V and 1 base from J, the junction kept 6 bases outside the gene matches. This CDR3 comprises 14 residues. The unsorted libraries originated from 2 million PBMCs kept at -80 C. TCRdb independently ran MiXCR on the 5' RACE reads; one entry per CDR3 protein. Among roughly 100,000 distinct CDR3 sequences listed, around 3.5% were seen once. Material: PBMCs. The sequence came from a woman between 45 and 60 years old with multiple sclerosis. The chain couples TRBV11-2 to TRBJ2-5; 7 nucleotides align to TRBD1. CDR3 protein: CASKKGALQETQYF. The DNA for the CDR3 is TGTGCCAGCAAAAAGGGGGCGCTCCAAGAGACCCAGTACTTC. Variable domain in full (rest from reference TRBV11-2 and TRBJ2-5): EAGVAQSPRYKIIEKRQSVAFWCNPISGHATLYWYQQILGQGPKLLIQFQNNGVVDDSQLPKDRFSAERLKGVDSTLKIQPAKLEDSAVYLCASKKGALQETQYFGPGTRLLVL.